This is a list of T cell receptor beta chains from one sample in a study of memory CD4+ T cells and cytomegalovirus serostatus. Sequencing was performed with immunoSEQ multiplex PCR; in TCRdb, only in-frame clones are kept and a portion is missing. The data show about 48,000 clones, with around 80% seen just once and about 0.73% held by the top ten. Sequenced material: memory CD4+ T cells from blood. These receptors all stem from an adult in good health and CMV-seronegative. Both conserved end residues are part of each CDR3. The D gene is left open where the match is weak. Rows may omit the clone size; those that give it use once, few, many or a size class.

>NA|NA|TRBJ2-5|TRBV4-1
CASSPGAGGYQETQYF
TGCGCCAGCAGCCCGGGGGCAGGAGGGTACCAAGAGACCCAGTACTTC
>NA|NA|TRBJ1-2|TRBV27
CASMRIVEREYTF
TGTGCCAGCATGAGAATTGTGGAGAGGGAGTACACCTTC
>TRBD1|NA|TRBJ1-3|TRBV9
CASSAGTGGDKGNTIYF
TGTGCCAGCAGCGCAGGGACAGGGGGCGATAAAGGAAACACCATATATTTT
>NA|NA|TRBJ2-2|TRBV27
CASSSIGANGGGELFF
TGTGCCAGCAGTTCTATCGGCGCCAATGGTGGCGGGGAGCTGTTTTTT
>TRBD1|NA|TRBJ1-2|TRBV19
CASSRGSTGGRSNYGYTF
TGTGCCAGTAGTAGGGGATCGACAGGGGGCCGCTCTAACTATGGCTACACCTTC
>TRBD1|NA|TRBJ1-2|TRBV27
CASSSLRGSGGYTF
TGTGCCAGCAGTTCCCTCAGGGGGTCTGGTGGCTACACCTTC
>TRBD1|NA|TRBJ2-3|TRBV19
CASDSGTGADTQYF
TGTGCCAGCGATTCCGGGACAGGGGCAGATACGCAGTATTTT
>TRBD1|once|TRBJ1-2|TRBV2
CASMGDRVYYGYTF
TGTGCCAGCATGGGGGACAGGGTTTATTATGGCTACACCTTC
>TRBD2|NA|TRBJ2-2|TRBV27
CASSLSGTSGRSGELFF
TGTGCCAGCAGTTTATCGGGGACTAGCGGGAGATCCGGGGAGCTGTTTTTT
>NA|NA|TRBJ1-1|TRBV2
CASSEALRKLNTEAFF
TGTGCCAGCAGTGAAGCGCTTCGAAAACTCAACACTGAAGCTTTCTTT
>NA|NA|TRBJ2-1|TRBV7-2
CASSLGLKARDEQFF
TGTGCCAGCAGCTTAGGGTTAAAGGCCAGGGATGAGCAGTTCTTC
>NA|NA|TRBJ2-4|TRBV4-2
CASSQESFRQGNIQYF
TGTGCCAGCAGCCAAGAATCCTTTCGGCAGGGAAACATTCAGTACTTC
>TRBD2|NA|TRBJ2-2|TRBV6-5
CASTRGALGTGELFF
TGTGCCAGCACGCGGGGGGCTCTGGGCACCGGGGAGCTGTTTTTT
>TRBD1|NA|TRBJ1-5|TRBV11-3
CASSSPRQGGNQPQHF
TGTGCCAGCAGCTCCCCCCGACAGGGGGGCAATCAGCCCCAGCATTTT
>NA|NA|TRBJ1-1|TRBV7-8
CASSRDGLNTEAFF
TGTGCCAGCAGCCGGGACGGCCTTAACACTGAAGCTTTCTTT
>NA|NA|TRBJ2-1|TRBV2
CASSEALLAGRYNEQFF
TGTGCCAGCAGTGAAGCGCTTCTGGCAGGCCGCTACAATGAGCAGTTCTTC
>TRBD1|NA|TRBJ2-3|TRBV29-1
CSVGQGLITDTQYF
TGCAGCGTTGGACAGGGTTTAATCACAGATACGCAGTATTTT
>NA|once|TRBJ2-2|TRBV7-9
CASSLGTPTAGELFF
TGTGCCAGCAGCCTAGGTACCCCTACCGCCGGGGAGCTGTTTTTT
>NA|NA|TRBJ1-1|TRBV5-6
CASSLGWTAGAFF
TGTGCCAGCAGCCTCGGTTGGACGGCAGGAGCTTTCTTT
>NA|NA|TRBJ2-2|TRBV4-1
CASSQVGGTGELFF
TGCGCCAGCAGCCAAGTGGGTGGAACCGGGGAGCTGTTTTTT
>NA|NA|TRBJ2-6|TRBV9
CASSPRTASGANVLTF
TGTGCCAGCAGCCCACGGACGGCCTCTGGGGCCAACGTCCTGACTTTC
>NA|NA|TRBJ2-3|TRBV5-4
CASSRQPTDTQYF
TGTGCCAGCAGCCGTCAACCTACAGATACGCAGTATTTT
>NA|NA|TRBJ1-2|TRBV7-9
CEWGQPNYGYTF
TGTGAGTGGGGCCAGCCTAACTATGGCTACACCTTC
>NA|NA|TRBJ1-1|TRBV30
CAWSVTGDTEAFF
TGTGCCTGGAGTGTGACCGGGGACACTGAAGCTTTCTTT
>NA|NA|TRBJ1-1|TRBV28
CASSLGAPREAFF
TGTGCCAGCAGTTTAGGGGCCCCCAGAGAAGCTTTCTTT
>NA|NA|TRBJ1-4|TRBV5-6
CASSLAGANEKLFF
TGTGCCAGCAGCTTGGCAGGGGCTAATGAAAAACTGTTTTTT
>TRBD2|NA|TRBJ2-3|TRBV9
CASSVEASGGLTDTQYF
TGTGCCAGCAGCGTAGAGGCTAGCGGGGGTTTAACAGATACGCAGTATTTT
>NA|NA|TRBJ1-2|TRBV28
CASSLANYGYTF
TGTGCCAGCAGTTTAGCTAACTATGGCTACACCTTC
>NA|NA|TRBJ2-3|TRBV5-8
CASSLYQGESTDTQYF
TGTGCCAGCAGCTTGTATCAGGGTGAGAGCACAGATACGCAGTATTTT
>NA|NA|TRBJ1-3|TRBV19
CASSFSSGNTIYF
TGTGCCAGTAGTTTCTCCTCTGGAAACACCATATATTTT
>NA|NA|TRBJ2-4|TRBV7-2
CASSLEGQNIQYF
TGTGCCAGCAGCTTAGAGGGACAAAACATTCAGTACTTC
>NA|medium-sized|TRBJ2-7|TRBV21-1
CASSKEGPSCRGAGDEQYF
TGTGCCAGCAGCAAAGAGGGACCATCCTGTCGGGGGGCTGGGGACGAGCAGTACTTC
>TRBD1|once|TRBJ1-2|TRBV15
CATGSGQNNYGYTF
TGTGCCACAGGGTCGGGACAGAATAACTATGGCTACACCTTC
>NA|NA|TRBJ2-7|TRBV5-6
CASSLVFRSGIPYEQYF
TGTGCCAGCAGCTTGGTTTTCCGATCCGGGATACCGTACGAGCAGTACTTC
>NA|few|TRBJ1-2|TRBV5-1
CASSLDSQNLYGYTF
TGCGCCAGCAGCTTGGATTCCCAGAACCTCTATGGCTACACCTTC
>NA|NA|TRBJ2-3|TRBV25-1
CASSEGGTDTQYF
TGTGCCAGCAGTGAAGGGGGGACCGATACGCAGTATTTT
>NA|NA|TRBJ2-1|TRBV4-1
CASSQVDIISYNEQFF
TGCGCCAGCAGCCAAGTCGACATAATCTCCTACAATGAGCAGTTCTTC
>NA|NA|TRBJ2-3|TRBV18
CASSPADTQYF
TGTGCCAGCTCACCGGCAGATACGCAGTATTTT
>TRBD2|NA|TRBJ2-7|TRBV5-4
CASSWGGSYEQYF
TGTGCCAGCAGCTGGGGGGGCTCCTACGAGCAGTACTTC
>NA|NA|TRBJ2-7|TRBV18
CASSPYSGEQYF
TGTGCCAGCTCACCTTACTCGGGGGAGCAGTACTTC
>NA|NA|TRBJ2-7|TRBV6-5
CASSYVQAGEQYF
TGTGCCAGCAGTTACGTCCAGGCCGGGGAGCAGTACTTC
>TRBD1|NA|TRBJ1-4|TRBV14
CASSQDEGALQLFF
TGTGCCAGCAGCCAAGATGAGGGGGCCCTCCAGCTGTTTTTT
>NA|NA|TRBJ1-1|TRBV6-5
CASRNVKAFF
TGTGCCAGCAGGAACGTCAAAGCTTTCTTT
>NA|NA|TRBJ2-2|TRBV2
CASIEQTNTGELFF
TGTGCCAGCATCGAGCAGACGAACACCGGGGAGCTGTTTTTT
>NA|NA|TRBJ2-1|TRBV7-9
CASSAWQGTYNEQFF
TGTGCCAGCAGCGCCTGGCAAGGGACCTACAATGAGCAGTTCTTC
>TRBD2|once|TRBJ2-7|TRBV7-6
CASSTRTSGSPTYEQYF
TGTGCCAGCAGCACTAGGACTAGCGGGAGCCCAACCTACGAGCAGTACTTC
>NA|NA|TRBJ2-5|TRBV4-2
CASSQDPGGGDLKETQYF
TGTGCCAGCAGCCAAGATCCAGGGGGAGGGGACCTTAAAGAGACCCAGTACTTC
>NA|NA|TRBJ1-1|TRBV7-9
CASSSTRGGRITNEAFF
TGTGCCAGCAGCTCCACGAGGGGGGGAAGGATCACTAATGAAGCTTTCTTT
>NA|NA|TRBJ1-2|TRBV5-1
CASSLEPVNGYTF
TGCGCCAGCAGCTTGGAACCAGTTAATGGCTACACCTTC
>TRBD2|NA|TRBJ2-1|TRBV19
CASGRLAGGDEQFF
TGTGCCAGTGGCCGACTAGCGGGGGGGGATGAGCAGTTCTTC
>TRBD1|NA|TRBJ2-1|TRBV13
CASSFFPGTANEQFF
TGTGCCAGCAGCTTCTTCCCCGGGACAGCCAATGAGCAGTTCTTC
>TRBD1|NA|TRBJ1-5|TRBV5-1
CASSPEGAGQPQHF
TGCGCCAGCAGCCCGGAGGGGGCAGGTCAGCCCCAGCATTTT
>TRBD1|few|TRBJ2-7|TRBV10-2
CASSDRDRESYEQYF
TGCGCCAGCAGTGATAGGGACAGGGAGTCCTACGAGCAGTACTTC
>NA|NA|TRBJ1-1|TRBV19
CASSIKVNTEAFF
TGTGCCAGTAGTATCAAAGTGAACACTGAAGCTTTCTTT
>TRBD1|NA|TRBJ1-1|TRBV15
CATRDRGNLINTEAFF
TGTGCCACACGGGACAGGGGCAACCTCATAAACACTGAAGCTTTCTTT